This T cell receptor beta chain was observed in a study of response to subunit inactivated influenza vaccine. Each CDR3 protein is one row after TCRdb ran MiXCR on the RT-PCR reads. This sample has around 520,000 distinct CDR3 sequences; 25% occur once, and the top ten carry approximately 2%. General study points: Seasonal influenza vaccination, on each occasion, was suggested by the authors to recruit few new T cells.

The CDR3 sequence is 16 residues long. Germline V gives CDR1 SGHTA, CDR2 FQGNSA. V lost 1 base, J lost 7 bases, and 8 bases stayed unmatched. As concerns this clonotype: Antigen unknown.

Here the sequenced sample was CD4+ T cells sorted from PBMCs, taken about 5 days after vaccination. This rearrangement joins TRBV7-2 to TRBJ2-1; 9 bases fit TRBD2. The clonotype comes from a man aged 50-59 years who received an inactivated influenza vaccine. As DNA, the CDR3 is TGTGCCAGCAGCTTAGGCGGGGCGGGGGGGCTTAATGAGCAGTTCTTC. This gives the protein CASSLGGAGGLNEQFF.